Below, one TCR beta chain is given with its context. What it recognizes is unknown. Method: immunoSEQ multiplex PCR; TCRdb's copy keeps in-frame clones and lacks some. Of more than 400,000 clones in the sample, around 93% are singletons; the top ten hold about 1.6%. Per germline, CDR1 LNHDA and CDR2 SQIVND (reference sequence). V shed 3 bases and J shed 0 bases, with 11 bases lying between them. The CDR3 extends over 15 amino acids. The sample is drawn from a study of Ad26.COV2.S vaccination and SARS-CoV-2 variants. Study-wide background: Dosing was one shot or two shots 56 days apart. Notes on the study in general: Breadth and depth estimates from TCRs may understate total T cell responses. Comparable non-spike TCR breadth was observed in vaccine and placebo recipients. Spike-specific responses of CD8+ and CD4+ T cells were reported to display substantial breadth after vaccination.

Treatment of the sample: around 19 received Ad26.COV2.S at low or high dose, single or two shots; roughly 5 received placebo; per-sample allocation not given. Day 63 after the first vaccine or placebo injection was the time point for sampling. The sequence was collected from a person aged 18 to 65 who received the Ad26.COV2.S COVID-19 vaccine or a placebo. The sample in question was peripheral blood, obtained in a trial of Ad26.COV2.S vaccine versus placebo. V gene TRBV19 combines with J gene TRBJ1-1; no clear D gene. The CDR3 region is CASSISSGLNTEAFF. The CDR3 DNA sequence: TGTGCCAGTAGTATTTCATCAGGCCTGAACACTGAAGCTTTCTTT.